What follows are 25 T cell receptor beta chains derived from one specimen sequenced in a study of tumor-infiltrating lymphocytes in primary liver carcinoma. Investigators took RNA and DNA out together from 20-30 mg of unsorted bulk tissue. TCR beta cDNA was reverse-transcribed from around 0.55 ug of total RNA. The reaction used a constant-region primer and ProtoScript II reverse transcriptase. Employing slightly modified ARM-PCR, three nested multiplex PCR rounds were run, and these gave rise to the TCR beta libraries. TRBV1-TRBV30 forward primers paired with a C-beta reverse primer were used in the first two PCR rounds, which ran around 10 cycles each. MiXCR, run by TCRdb on the multiplex PCR reads, gives a single entry per CDR3 protein. The sample yields 50,000 to 70,000 distinct CDR3 sequences, about two thirds seen once. The sequenced material came from liver tumor tissue from sampling region 2. Subset of the sample: tumor region T2, inferior pole. These receptors all stem from a man aged 35-49 years with primary liver carcinoma and hepatitis B virus infection.

As regards this clonotype: The conserved phenylalanine or tryptophan normally closing the CDR3 is absent here, so this likely arose from a read error. The chain has TRBV7-9 and TRBJ2-2; 7 bases line up with TRBD1. The CDR3 is 14 amino acids. Germline loops: CDR1 SEHNR, CDR2 FQNEAQ (reference sequence). For the CDR3, the DNA is TGTGCCAACAGCTTAGAGGGGGCCGACGGGGAGCTGTTTTAT. Translation gives CANSLEGADGELFY.

This clonotype turned up a few times. A much larger clone lies a single base off, so this may be a read error. The rearrangement joins TRBV19 to TRBJ2-2; unclear D gene. Trimming took 6 bases from V and 5 from J, leaving 13 bases between them. This CDR3 spans 14 amino acids. The germline gives CDR1 LNHDA, CDR2 SQIVND (reference sequence). The CDR3 sequence: CASSPMSVTGELFF. As DNA, the CDR3 is TGTGCCAGTAGCCCAATGTCCGTAACCGGGGAGCTGTTTTTT.

With respect to this clonotype: A read error may be the cause here, since a much bigger clone is one base away. The rearrangement links TRBV6-5 to TRBJ2-1; 9 positions match TRBD2. The CDR3 contains 14 residues. Germline V lookup: CDR1 MNHEY, CDR2 SVGAGI. The CDR3 bases are TGTGTCAGCAGTCGACTAGCGGATTACAATGAGCAGTTCTTC. It specifies CVSSRLADYNEQFF.

Of note for this clonotype: The junction and the germline gene differ at one end; a read error may be behind it. V gene TRBV29-1 combines with J gene TRBJ2-3; D gene uncertain. Germline CDR1 is SQVTM and CDR2 is ANQGSEA. The CDR3 loop spans 14 amino acids. The CDR3 spells CSVDVRGRTDMQYF. Written as DNA, the CDR3 is TGCAGCGTCGATGTCCGAGGTCGCACAGATATGCAGTATTTT.

This chain joins TRBV29-1 and TRBJ2-7; D remains ambiguous. The germline V and J ends were trimmed by 6 bases and 0 bases, with 9 bases remaining between them. The CDR3 covers 12 residues. Germline V gives CDR1 SQVTM, CDR2 ANQGSEA. DNA of the CDR3: TGCAGCGTCCCGCTTAGCTCCTACGAGCAGTACTTC. Translating it yields CSVPLSSYEQYF.

With respect to this clonotype: Relative to the germline gene, one junction end is altered; a read error may explain this. V is TRBV18 and J is TRBJ1-5, with D perhaps TRBD1 (6 bases). The CDR3 loop spans 17 amino acids. Germline V gives CDR1 KGHSH, CDR2 LQKENI. The CDR3 spells CASPPRGGPATNQPQHF. The CDR3 DNA follows: TGTGCCAGCCCACCAAGGGGGGGTCCCGCCACCAATCAGCCCCAGCATTTT.

Note on this clonotype: Compared with germline, one end of the junction differs, possibly owing to a read error. The chain has TRBV11-2 and TRBJ1-5, with D possibly TRBD1 on 6 matching bases. The CDR3 totals 13 residues. The germline V gene encodes CDR1 SGHAT and CDR2 FQNNGV. This CDR3 reads CASNLDSGQPQHF. The CDR3, as DNA: TGTGCGAGCAACTTAGATAGCGGACAGCCACAGCATTTT.

This rearrangement joins TRBV6-1 to TRBJ2-2; 10 positions agree with TRBD2. CDR1 and CDR2 from the germline V gene are MNHNS and SASEGT. CDR3 length: 15 amino acids. V dropped 6 bases and J dropped 7; count of bases not matched to a gene: 8. CDR3 in amino acids: CASRSGRADGGELFF. The CDR3 DNA is TGTGCCAGCAGGAGCGGGAGGGCCGATGGCGGGGAGCTGTTTTTT.

This clonotype occurred a few times. At one boundary the junction diverges from the germline segment, which might be a read error. This rearrangement joins TRBV29-1 to TRBJ2-7, with TRBD2 as a possible D gene (6 bases). The CDR3 spans 17 residues. The germline V gene has CDR1 SQVTM and CDR2 ANQGSEA. The CDR3 DNA follows: TGCTGCGTTTTAGGTGGTTCGGGAGTGGGGAGCTCCTACGAGCAGTACTTC. Its translation: CCVLGGSGVGSSYEQYF.

In regard to this clonotype: Sequence at one end of the junction differs from germline and may be a read error. V is TRBV6-1 and J is TRBJ2-5; 7 bases align to TRBD2. This CDR3 is built from 14 residues. Germline V gene lookup returns CDR1 MNHNS and CDR2 SASEGT. CDR3 in DNA: TGTACCAGCAGTGCAGGACTAGTCCAGGAGACCCAGTACTTC. Its protein is CTSSAGLVQETQYF.

Regarding this clonotype: A much larger clone sits a single nucleotide away, making a read error possible. The V call is TRBV6-2 or TRBV6-3, the J call TRBJ1-5, with D maybe TRBD1 (5 bases). The CDR3 sequence is 13 residues long. Germline values: CDR1 MNHEY, CDR2 SVGEGT. The CDR3: CASCYDSYQPQHF. CDR3 DNA sequence: TGTGCCAGCTGTTACGACAGCTATCAGCCCCAGCATTTT.

This clonotype was seen a single time. One junction end disagrees with the germline gene, perhaps due to a read error. V is TRBV6-1 and J is TRBJ2-2; TRBD2 aligns across 10 bases. This CDR3 comprises 19 residues. CDR1 MNHNS and CDR2 SASEGT come from the germline V gene. The CDR3 region is CASSEYPPLAGANTGELLF. The CDR3, as DNA: TGCGCCAGCAGTGAATACCCGCCCCTAGCGGGGGCGAACACCGGGGAGCTGTTATTT.

This chain joins TRBV28 and TRBJ1-2, with D tentatively TRBD1 (5 bases). The length of the CDR3 is 13 residues. In germline, CDR1 is MDHEN, CDR2 SYDVKM. V lost 5 bases and J lost 4, with 11 bases in between. This CDR3 reads CASSVRDGYGYTF. CDR3 nucleotide sequence: TGTGCCAGCAGTGTCCGGGACGGCTATGGCTACACCTTC.

Comment on this clonotype: A junction boundary mismatches the germline segment, possibly from a read error. The V gene is TRBV11-2, the J gene TRBJ1-1, with a tentative D call TRBD1 (5 bases). Germline V CDR1 and CDR2: SGHAT, FQNNGV. The CDR3 runs to 16 residues. CDR3 in DNA: TGTGCTAGCAGCCCACCCAAGGGGTTGGTGAACACTGAAGCTTTCTTT. This translates into CASSPPKGLVNTEAFF. The full variable domain, in which reference TRBV11-2 and TRBJ1-1 provide the parts outside the CDR3, is EAGVAQSPRYKIIEKRQSVAFWCNPISGHATLYWYQQILGQGPKLLIQFQNNGVVDDSQLPKDRFSAERLKGVDSTLKIQPAKLEDSAVYLCASSPPKGLVNTEAFFGQGTRLTVV.

Of note for this clonotype: At one of its ends the junction is not consistent with the germline gene, which may arise from a read error. The V call is TRBV5-6, the J call TRBJ2-2; D may be TRBD1 or TRBD2 (5 bases each). The germline gives CDR1 SGHDT, CDR2 YYEEEE. The CDR3 has 15 residues. CDR3 sequence: CASSPGFANTGELSF. CDR3 DNA: TGTGCCAGCAGCCCAGGGTTCGCGAACACCGGGGAGCTATCTTTT.

This chain connects TRBV7-6 to TRBJ2-7; D perhaps matches TRBD2 (6 bases). The CDR3 sequence is 13 residues long. Germline CDR1 SGHVS, CDR2 FNYEAQ. Trimming took 4 bases from V and 7 from J, leaving 14 bases between them. The CDR3 DNA is TGTGCCAGCAGCTCAACCTTAAGCGGGGAGCAGTACTTC. Translated, it gives CASSSTLSGEQYF.

This chain uses TRBV7-9 with TRBJ1-3; D call uncertain. Trimming cost V 2 bases and J 0 bases, with 17 bases left between them. The germline V gene has CDR1 SEHNR and CDR2 FQNEAQ (reference sequence). The CDR3 covers 18 residues. This CDR3 reads CASSLTELALRSGNTIYF. DNA for the CDR3: TGTGCCAGCAGCTTAACGGAATTAGCCCTCCGCTCTGGAAACACCATATATTTT.

Concerning this clonotype: The junction does not match germline at one end; this may be a read error. The chain couples TRBV28 to TRBJ1-1; D gene unclear. There are 19 residues in the CDR3. CDR1 and CDR2 (germline): MDHEN, SYDVKM. This CDR3 reads CASSRKFGVGVGRNTEAFF. The DNA for the CDR3 is TGCGCCAGCAGTAGAAAATTTGGGGTTGGGGTAGGGAGAAACACTGAAGCTTTCTTT.

In regard to this clonotype: Since no conserved phenylalanine or tryptophan closes the CDR3, a read error is the likely cause. This sequence joins TRBV12-3 or TRBV12-4 and TRBJ1-5; D ambiguous. CDR3 length equals 15 residues. In DNA form, the CDR3 reads TGTGCCAGCAGTTTTGGGCAAGGAAGTAATCGGCCCCAGCATTCT. Residues: CASSFGQGSNRPQHS.

Note on this clonotype: One end of the junction fails to match germline, which may point to a read error. V gene TRBV12-3 or TRBV12-4 combines with J gene TRBJ2-2; D possibly matches TRBD1 or TRBD2 (5 bases each). The CDR3 spans 15 residues. CDR3: CTSSSVLGRGGELFF. CDR3 DNA: TGTACCAGCAGTTCAGTTCTGGGGCGCGGGGGGGAGCTGTTTTTT.

V usage is TRBV11-3 and J usage is TRBJ2-1; D call uncertain. The CDR3 consists of 12 residues. Germline loops: CDR1 SGHNT, CDR2 YENEEA. With 2 bases removed from V and 6 bases from J, the gap between germline ends came to 5 bases. The CDR3 DNA sequence: TGTGCCAGCAGCTTAAGAGCCAATGAGCAGTTCTTC. This codes for CASSLRANEQFF.

On this clonotype: One junction end does not reproduce the germline sequence, and a read error may be involved. The J gene is TRBJ2-2, the V gene TRBV6-6; D perhaps matches TRBD2 (5 bases). Germline V gene data show CDR1 as MNHNY and CDR2 as SVGAGI (reference sequence). This CDR3 is 12 amino acids long. In DNA form, the CDR3 reads TGTGCCAGCAATATGAACACCGGGGAGCCGTTTTTT. It codes for CASNMNTGEPFF.

Concerning this clonotype itself: Relative to the germline gene, one junction end is altered; a read error may explain this. The V and J genes are TRBV11-2 and TRBJ1-4; D unclear. The CDR3 covers 15 residues. CDR1 and CDR2 (germline): SGHAT, FQNNGV. CDR3 region: CASSLEGFVNEKLLF. CDR3 DNA sequence: TGTGCCAGCAGCTTAGAAGGGTTCGTTAATGAAAAACTGCTTTTT.

This clonotype was detected ten times or more. The chain couples TRBV24-1 to TRBJ1-2; D is perhaps TRBD1 (6 bases). Looked up from germline, CDR1 is KGHDR and CDR2 is SFDVKD. There are 16 residues in the CDR3. Trimming left V 3 bases short and J 4 bases short, with 17 bases between. CDR3 in amino acids: CATSDSNGQTFYGYTF. In nucleotides, the CDR3 is TGTGCCACCAGTGATAGCAATGGACAGACCTTCTATGGCTACACCTTC.

In this sample, this clonotype turned up a few times. This chain joins TRBV10-3 and TRBJ2-1; D gene unclear. This CDR3 contains 13 residues. V was trimmed by 3 bases and J by 8 bases, leaving 11 bases between them. Germline values: CDR1 ENHRY, CDR2 SYGVKD. The CDR3 spells CAISEIREDEQFF. CDR3 nucleotides: TGTGCCATCAGTGAAATTCGTGAGGATGAGCAGTTCTTC.